A selection of T cell receptor beta chains follows, all from one sample in a study of blood T cell dynamics during melanoma immunotherapy. Here immunoSEQ multiplex PCR was the method, and the copy in TCRdb shows in-frame clones only, minus some. The sample lists about 8,400 clones; 75% to 90% were seen once. Here the sequenced sample was blood, taken from a patient treated with checkpoint blockade. These receptors were obtained from a human donor with melanoma. CDR3s include the opening cysteine and the closing phenylalanine or tryptophan. Fields, in order: CDR3 protein, V gene, J gene, CDR3 length.

cdr3_aa: CASSSLSSYNSPLHF
v_call: TRBV27
j_call: TRBJ1-6
cdr3_length: 15

cdr3_aa: CASSLTGTVLYEQYF
v_call: TRBV5-1
j_call: TRBJ2-7
cdr3_length: 15

cdr3_aa: CASSLGGQAANYGYTF
v_call: TRBV5-1
j_call: TRBJ1-2
cdr3_length: 16

cdr3_aa: CASTPGSNQPQHF
v_call: TRBV6-6
j_call: TRBJ1-5
cdr3_length: 13

cdr3_aa: CASSYPGADGEKLFF
v_call: TRBV28
j_call: TRBJ1-4
cdr3_length: 15

cdr3_aa: CASRGTGPDGYTF
v_call: TRBV14
j_call: TRBJ1-2
cdr3_length: 13

cdr3_aa: CASSLPGTGTYEQYF
v_call: TRBV5-4
j_call: TRBJ2-7
cdr3_length: 15

cdr3_aa: CASRGSTGELQAFF
v_call: TRBV6-1
j_call: TRBJ1-1
cdr3_length: 14

cdr3_aa: CASNPHRPGLAGRYEQYF
v_call: TRBV27
j_call: TRBJ2-7
cdr3_length: 18

cdr3_aa: CSVGGTGRGYTF
v_call: TRBV29-1
j_call: TRBJ1-2
cdr3_length: 12

cdr3_aa: CASSVGARAYNEQFF
v_call: TRBV9
j_call: TRBJ2-1
cdr3_length: 15

cdr3_aa: CSVVGQGVQASF
v_call: TRBV29-1
j_call: TRBJ1-1
cdr3_length: 12

cdr3_aa: CASSLSGSNREQYF
v_call: TRBV6-6
j_call: TRBJ2-7
cdr3_length: 14

cdr3_aa: CASSHLAGVSRYNEQFF
v_call: TRBV7-3
j_call: TRBJ2-1
cdr3_length: 17

cdr3_aa: CASSLVAGPAEAFF
v_call: TRBV5-1
j_call: TRBJ1-1
cdr3_length: 14

cdr3_aa: CASSLTSGSVMSLSEQYF
v_call: TRBV5-4
j_call: TRBJ2-7
cdr3_length: 18

cdr3_aa: CASSLSGGWNTEAFF
v_call: TRBV27
j_call: TRBJ1-1
cdr3_length: 15

cdr3_aa: CASSIGVLTETQYF
v_call: TRBV19
j_call: TRBJ2-5
cdr3_length: 14

cdr3_aa: CASKGFTSTDTQYF
v_call: TRBV6-5
j_call: TRBJ2-3
cdr3_length: 14

cdr3_aa: CASSLTGVTGELFF
v_call: TRBV5-1
j_call: TRBJ2-2
cdr3_length: 14

cdr3_aa: CASSLERTISSYNEQFF
v_call: TRBV7-9
j_call: TRBJ2-1
cdr3_length: 17

cdr3_aa: CASSLRQGGGTEAFF
v_call: TRBV6-6
j_call: TRBJ1-1
cdr3_length: 15

cdr3_aa: CASSYTGTSGTYEQYF
v_call: TRBV6-5
j_call: TRBJ2-7
cdr3_length: 16

cdr3_aa: CASSLGTVGNTIYF
v_call: TRBV5-1
j_call: TRBJ1-3
cdr3_length: 14

cdr3_aa: CASSVAGAISYNEQFF
v_call: TRBV6-6
j_call: TRBJ2-1
cdr3_length: 16

cdr3_aa: CSVDHSYSGANVLTF
v_call: TRBV29-1
j_call: TRBJ2-6
cdr3_length: 15

cdr3_aa: CASSVTGSYEQYF
v_call: TRBV27
j_call: TRBJ2-7
cdr3_length: 13

cdr3_aa: CASSFSSVSGNTIYF
v_call: TRBV27
j_call: TRBJ1-3
cdr3_length: 15

cdr3_aa: CASSMMRVGQGGYEQYF
v_call: TRBV19
j_call: TRBJ2-7
cdr3_length: 17

cdr3_aa: CASSYLGAEYGYTF
v_call: TRBV6-6
j_call: TRBJ1-2
cdr3_length: 14

cdr3_aa: CASSADRGIGRRGEQFF
v_call: TRBV6-1
j_call: TRBJ2-1
cdr3_length: 17

cdr3_aa: CASSNKNRERASGNQPQHF
v_call: TRBV21-1
j_call: TRBJ1-5
cdr3_length: 19

cdr3_aa: CASSLGGYGYTF
v_call: TRBV28
j_call: TRBJ1-2
cdr3_length: 12

cdr3_aa: CASATGSAKNTEAFF
v_call: TRBV12-5
j_call: TRBJ1-1
cdr3_length: 15

cdr3_aa: CATRTGGDPYGYTF
v_call: TRBV15
j_call: TRBJ1-2
cdr3_length: 14

cdr3_aa: CASSPISGSTDTQYF
v_call: TRBV18
j_call: TRBJ2-3
cdr3_length: 15

cdr3_aa: CASSTGQPSNQPQHF
v_call: TRBV19
j_call: TRBJ1-5
cdr3_length: 15

cdr3_aa: CASSLGGTSGRAREQFF
v_call: TRBV7-3
j_call: TRBJ2-1
cdr3_length: 17

cdr3_aa: CASSLGLVGEQYF
v_call: TRBV5-6
j_call: TRBJ2-7
cdr3_length: 13

cdr3_aa: CASSLDRANTEAFF
v_call: TRBV7-6
j_call: TRBJ1-1
cdr3_length: 14

cdr3_aa: CASRISLRGRSPEAFF
v_call: TRBV27
j_call: TRBJ1-1
cdr3_length: 16

cdr3_aa: CASSVEGGARTIYF
v_call: TRBV9
j_call: TRBJ1-3
cdr3_length: 14

cdr3_aa: CASRSQGSPLHF
v_call: TRBV28
j_call: TRBJ1-6
cdr3_length: 12

cdr3_aa: CASSLWPGAYEQYF
v_call: TRBV5-6
j_call: TRBJ2-7
cdr3_length: 14

cdr3_aa: CASSETSFSNEQFF
v_call: TRBV5-4
j_call: TRBJ2-1
cdr3_length: 14

cdr3_aa: CASSPGVWTNEKLFF
v_call: TRBV7-2
j_call: TRBJ1-4
cdr3_length: 15

cdr3_aa: CASSPLQGDNQPQHF
v_call: TRBV18
j_call: TRBJ1-5
cdr3_length: 15

cdr3_aa: CASSVSGGLSSYEQYF
v_call: TRBV9
j_call: TRBJ2-7
cdr3_length: 16

cdr3_aa: CASSGGLAGDPYQGQYF
v_call: TRBV9
j_call: TRBJ2-7
cdr3_length: 17

cdr3_aa: CASSADRRNYGYTF
v_call: TRBV2
j_call: TRBJ1-2
cdr3_length: 14

cdr3_aa: CASSLAGQGDEKLFF
v_call: TRBV5-1
j_call: TRBJ1-4
cdr3_length: 15

cdr3_aa: CAISLNTDQPQHF
v_call: TRBV10-3
j_call: TRBJ1-5
cdr3_length: 13

cdr3_aa: CASSLSGGYEQYF
v_call: TRBV7-2
j_call: .
cdr3_length: 13

cdr3_aa: CASSRDGQDLSYEQYF
v_call: TRBV5-6
j_call: TRBJ2-7
cdr3_length: 16

cdr3_aa: CASSLAPYTREQYF
v_call: TRBV5-1
j_call: TRBJ2-7
cdr3_length: 14

cdr3_aa: CASDTPSLDGYEQYF
v_call: TRBV28
j_call: TRBJ2-7
cdr3_length: 15

cdr3_aa: CSVQRQGPYNEQFF
v_call: TRBV29-1
j_call: TRBJ2-1
cdr3_length: 14

cdr3_aa: CASRIRGGRGAAFF
v_call: TRBV27
j_call: TRBJ1-1
cdr3_length: 14

cdr3_aa: CASSYWETNTEAFF
v_call: TRBV6-5
j_call: TRBJ1-1
cdr3_length: 14